These 10 T cell receptor beta chains originate from one sample sequenced in a study. Using its own MiXCR run on the 5' RACE reads, TCRdb lists one record per CDR3 protein. The sample includes about 40,000 distinct CDR3 sequences, under 25% of them seen just once. The sorted Tregs were CD4+CD25+CD127-/low cells. Sequencing was done on a sample of Tregs sorted from blood. These receptors were obtained from a female donor with breast cancer.

The chain carries TRBV20-1 and TRBJ2-2; possible D gene TRBD1, 5 bases. The germline V gene encodes CDR1 DFQATT and CDR2 SNEGSKA (reference sequence). Trimming took 6 bases from V and 2 from J, leaving 10 bases between them. This CDR3 region has 13 residues. CDR3 in amino acids: CSATGPNTGELFF. Written as DNA, the CDR3 is TGCAGTGCCACAGGACCCAACACCGGGGAGCTGTTTTTT.

CDR3 loop: CSAITGTSGSVTQYF. The CDR3 nucleotides are TGCAGTGCTATTACCGGGACTAGCGGGAGTGTTACGCAGTATTTT. V gene TRBV20-1 combines with J gene TRBJ2-3, with 14 positions matching TRBD2. V shed 4 bases and J 8 bases; nucleotides not matched to a gene: 8. Germline CDR1 is DFQATT and CDR2 is SNEGSKA (reference sequence). The CDR3 consists of 15 residues.

This clonotype was observed at least ten times. The chain recombines TRBV6-5 with TRBJ2-7, with TRBD2 identical over 8 bases. The CDR3 spans 15 residues. Trimming at V came to 8 bases and at J to 0 bases, leaving 9 bases not matched to a gene. The germline V gene has CDR1 MNHEY and CDR2 SVGAGI. The CDR3 loop is CASRPSGYSSYEQYF. DNA for the CDR3: TGTGCCAGCCGCCCTAGCGGGTATTCCTCCTACGAGCAGTACTTC.

This clonotype was seen ten or more times. The V call is TRBV5-1, the J call TRBJ2-7, with 9 nucleotides matching TRBD2. The J segment lost 6 bases and the V segment lost 1 base, leaving 5 bases of the junction unmatched. Germline V gene data show CDR1 as SGHRS and CDR2 as YFSETQ. The CDR3 is 14 residues long. CDR3 in amino acids: CASSLISGSPEQYF. The CDR3 DNA reads as TGCGCCAGCAGCTTGATTAGCGGGAGCCCCGAGCAGTACTTC.

The rearrangement uses TRBV2 and TRBJ1-2; 9 nucleotides match TRBD1. V shed 4 bases, J shed 4 bases, and the junction held 7 bases outside the gene matches. CDR1 and CDR2 from the germline V gene are SNHLY and FYNNEI. The length of the CDR3 is 15 residues. CDR3: CASSARQGDSYGYTF. In DNA form, the CDR3 reads TGTGCCAGCAGTGCCCGACAGGGGGATTCCTATGGCTACACCTTC.

This clonotype has just a few counts. The V and J genes are TRBV7-9 and TRBJ1-1; maybe TRBD1 (6 bases). The V end lost 5 bases, the J end lost 5 bases, and 21 bases lay between the germline ends. CDR1 and CDR2 from the germline V gene are SEHNR and FQNEAQ (reference sequence). The CDR3 spans 16 residues. The chain's CDR3 is CASSDRSEVRGTEAFF. CDR3 DNA: TGTGCCAGCAGCGACCGATCGGAGGTTAGGGGGACTGAAGCTTTCTTT. The variable domain in full, with the rest retrieved from reference TRBV7-9 and TRBJ1-1, is DTGVSQNPRHKITKRGQNVTFRCDPISEHNRLYWYRQTLGQGPEFLTYFQNEAQLEKSRLLSDRFSAERPKGSFSTLEIQRTEQGDSAMYLCASSDRSEVRGTEAFFGQGTRLTVV.

This clonotype has only a few counts. This chain joins TRBV28 and TRBJ1-6; no clear D gene. The V gene lost 6 bases and the J gene lost 0 bases, with 9 bases spanning the gap. Germline CDR1 is MDHEN and CDR2 is SYDVKM. The CDR3 is 15 amino acids. The CDR3 loop reads CASSPISSYNSPLHF. CDR3 nucleotide sequence: TGTGCCAGCAGCCCCATCAGCTCCTATAATTCACCCCTCCACTTT.

In this sample, this clonotype turned up a few times. V gene TRBV6-1 combines with J gene TRBJ2-3; a possible D gene is TRBD1 (6 bases). Germline V gives CDR1 MNHNS, CDR2 SASEGT. The CDR3 length is 14 residues. Trimming cost V 7 bases and J 4 bases, with 15 bases left between them. CDR3 sequence (DNA): TGTGCCAGCAATAGGAACTGGGGGCCAGATACGCAGTATTTT. Encoded protein: CASNRNWGPDTQYF.

This clonotype was counted ten times or more. The rearrangement joins TRBV6-2 or TRBV6-3 to TRBJ2-7; maybe TRBD2 (5 bases). V lost 3 bases to trimming and J lost 7 bases, with 13 bases between them. Germline V CDR1 and CDR2: MNHEY, SVGEGT. The CDR3 runs to 13 residues. CDR3 sequence: CASSYLEAREQYF. The CDR3 DNA is TGTGCCAGCAGTTATCTGGAGGCGAGGGAGCAGTACTTC.

This chain uses TRBV12-3 or TRBV12-4 with TRBJ2-7, with 9 bases lining up with TRBD2. J lost 6 bases, V lost 6 bases, and 9 bases had no gene match. The CDR3 is 14 residues long. CDR3 region: CASSPGTSRVEQYF. The CDR3 nucleotides read TGTGCCAGCAGCCCCGGGACTAGCCGGGTCGAGCAGTACTTC.